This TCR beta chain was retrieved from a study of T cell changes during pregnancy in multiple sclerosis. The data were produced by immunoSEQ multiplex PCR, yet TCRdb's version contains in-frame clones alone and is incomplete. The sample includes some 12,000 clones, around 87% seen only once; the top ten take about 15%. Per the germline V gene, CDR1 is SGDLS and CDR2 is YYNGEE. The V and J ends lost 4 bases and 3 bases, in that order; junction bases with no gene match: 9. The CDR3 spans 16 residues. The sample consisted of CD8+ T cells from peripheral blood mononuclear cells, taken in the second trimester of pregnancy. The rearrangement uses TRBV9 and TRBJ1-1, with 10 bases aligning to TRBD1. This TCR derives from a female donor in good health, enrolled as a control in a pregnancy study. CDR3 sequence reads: CASSPRDRGSYTEAFF. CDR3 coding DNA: TGTGCCAGCAGCCCCCGGGACAGGGGTTCATACACTGAAGCTTTCTTT.